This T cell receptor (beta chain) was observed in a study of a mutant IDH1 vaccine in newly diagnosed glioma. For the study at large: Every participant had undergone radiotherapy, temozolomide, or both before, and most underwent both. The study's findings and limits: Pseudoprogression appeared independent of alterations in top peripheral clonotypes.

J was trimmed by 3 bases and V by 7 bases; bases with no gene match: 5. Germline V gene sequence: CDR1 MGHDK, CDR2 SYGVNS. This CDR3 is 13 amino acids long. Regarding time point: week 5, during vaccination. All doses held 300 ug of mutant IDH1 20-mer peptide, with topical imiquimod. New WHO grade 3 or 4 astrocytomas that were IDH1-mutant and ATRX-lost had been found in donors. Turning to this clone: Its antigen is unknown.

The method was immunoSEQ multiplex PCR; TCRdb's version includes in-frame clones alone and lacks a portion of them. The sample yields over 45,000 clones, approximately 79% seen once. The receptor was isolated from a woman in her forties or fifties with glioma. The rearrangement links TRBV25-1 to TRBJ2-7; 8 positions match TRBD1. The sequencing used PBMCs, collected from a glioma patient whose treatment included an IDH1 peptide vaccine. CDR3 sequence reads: CASTAGQVYEQYF. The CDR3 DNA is TGTGCCAGCACGGCGGGACAGGTCTACGAGCAGTACTTC.